Listed below are T cell receptor beta chains from one sample, sequenced in a study of blood T cell repertoires in COVID-19. The assay was immunoSEQ multiplex PCR, and TCRdb's table has in-frame clones only and misses some. This sample has 210,000 or so clones; about nine tenths occur once, and the top ten carry 2% to 3%. The material sequenced was peripheral blood. These TCRs come from a man aged 30-40 years with COVID-19, enrolled during active disease. Both conserved end residues are part of each CDR3.

13 | TRBV19 | CASSKGVQETQYF
15 | TRBV6-5 | CASSMGLAGSDTQYF
13 | TRBV12-3/TRBV12-4 | CASSLRKRRPQHF
17 | TRBV3-1/TRBV3-2 | CASSRNYGTNPNYGYTF
17 | TRBV2 | CASSEGLAGGPRETQYF
15 | TRBV13 | CASTRYGTANTEAFF
14 | TRBV6-5 | CASRSGLAGGEQYF
11 | TRBV4-1 | CASSQGRGHTF
12 | TRBV28 | CASSGQGKEQYF
15 | TRBV18 | CASSPPQATNEKLFF